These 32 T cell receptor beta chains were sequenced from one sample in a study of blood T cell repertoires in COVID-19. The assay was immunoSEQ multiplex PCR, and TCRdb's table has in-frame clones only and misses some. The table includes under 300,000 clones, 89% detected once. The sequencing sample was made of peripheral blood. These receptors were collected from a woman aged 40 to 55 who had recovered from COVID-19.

The CDR3 coding sequence is TGTGCCTGGAGGGCCCCCGGGGGTGGCCAAGAGACCCAGTACTTC. Encoded protein: CAWRAPGGGQETQYF. The rearrangement uses TRBV30 and TRBJ2-5; D might be TRBD2 (6 bases). Trimming took 3 bases from V and 1 from J, leaving 15 bases between them. The CDR3 consists of 15 residues. Germline loops: CDR1 GTSNPN, CDR2 SVGIG (reference sequence). Drawing the rest from reference TRBV30 and TRBJ2-5, the complete variable domain is SQTIHQWPATLVQPVGSPLSLECTVEGTSNPNLYWYRQAAGRGLQLLFYSVGIGQISSEVPQNLSASRPQDRQFILSSKKLLLSDSGFYLCAWRAPGGGQETQYFGPGTRLLVL.

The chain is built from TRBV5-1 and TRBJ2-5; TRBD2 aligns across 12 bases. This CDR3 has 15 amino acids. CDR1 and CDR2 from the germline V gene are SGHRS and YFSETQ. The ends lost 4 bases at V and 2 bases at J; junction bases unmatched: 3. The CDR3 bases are TGCGCCAGCAGCAGGACTAGCGGGATGCAAGAGACCCAGTACTTC. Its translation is CASSRTSGMQETQYF. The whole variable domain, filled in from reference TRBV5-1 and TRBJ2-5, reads KAGVTQTPRYLIKTRGQQVTLSCSPISGHRSVSWYQQTPGQGLQFLFEYFSETQRNKGNFPGRFSGRQFSNSRSEMNVSTLELGDSALYLCASSRTSGMQETQYFGPGTRLLVL.

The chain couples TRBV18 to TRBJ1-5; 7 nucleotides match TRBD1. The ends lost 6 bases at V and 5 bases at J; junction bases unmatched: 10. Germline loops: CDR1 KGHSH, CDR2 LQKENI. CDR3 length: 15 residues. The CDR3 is CASSLPGGMDQPQHF. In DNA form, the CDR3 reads TGTGCCAGCTCCCTACCAGGGGGAATGGATCAGCCCCAGCATTTT. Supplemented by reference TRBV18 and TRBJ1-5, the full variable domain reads NAGVMQNPRHLVRRRGQEARLRCSPMKGHSHVYWYRQLPEEGLKFMVYLQKENIIDESGMPKERFSAEFPKEGPSILRIQQVVRGDSAAYFCASSLPGGMDQPQHFGDGTRLSIL.

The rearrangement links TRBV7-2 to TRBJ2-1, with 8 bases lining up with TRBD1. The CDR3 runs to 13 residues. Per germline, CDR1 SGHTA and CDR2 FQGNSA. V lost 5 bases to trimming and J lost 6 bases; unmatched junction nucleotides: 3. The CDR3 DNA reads TGTGCCAGCAGCGCGGGACAGGTCAATGAGCAGTTCTTC. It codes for CASSAGQVNEQFF.

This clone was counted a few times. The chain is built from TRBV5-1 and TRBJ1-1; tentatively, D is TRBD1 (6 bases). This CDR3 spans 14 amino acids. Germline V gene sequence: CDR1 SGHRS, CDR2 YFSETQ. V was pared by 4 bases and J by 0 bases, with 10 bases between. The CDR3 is CASSTQGMNTEAFF. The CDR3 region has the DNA TGCGCCAGCAGCACACAGGGAATGAACACTGAAGCTTTCTTT.

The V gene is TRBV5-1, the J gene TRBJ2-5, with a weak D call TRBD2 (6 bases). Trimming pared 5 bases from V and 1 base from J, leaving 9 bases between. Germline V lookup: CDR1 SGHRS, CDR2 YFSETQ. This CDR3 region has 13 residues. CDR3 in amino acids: CASRGGFQETQYF. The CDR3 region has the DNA TGCGCCAGCAGGGGGGGATTCCAAGAGACCCAGTACTTC.

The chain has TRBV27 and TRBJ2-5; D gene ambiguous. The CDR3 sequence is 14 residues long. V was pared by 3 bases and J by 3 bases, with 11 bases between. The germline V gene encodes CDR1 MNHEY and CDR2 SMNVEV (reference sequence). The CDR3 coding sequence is TGTGCCAGCAGTTTCAACTATCCTAAAGAGACCCAGTACTTC. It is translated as CASSFNYPKETQYF.

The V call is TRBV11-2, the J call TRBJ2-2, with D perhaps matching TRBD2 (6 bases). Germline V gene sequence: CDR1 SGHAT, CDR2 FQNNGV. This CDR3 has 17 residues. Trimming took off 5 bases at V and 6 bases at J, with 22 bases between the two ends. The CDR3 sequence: CASSTYLGGGLSGELFF. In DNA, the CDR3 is TGTGCCAGCAGCACCTACTTGGGGGGAGGACTATCCGGGGAGCTGTTTTTT.

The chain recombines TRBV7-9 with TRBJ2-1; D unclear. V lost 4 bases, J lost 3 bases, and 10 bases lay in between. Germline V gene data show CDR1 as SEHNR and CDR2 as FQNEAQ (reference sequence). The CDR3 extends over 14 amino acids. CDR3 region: CASSSPGSYNEQFF. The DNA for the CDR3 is TGTGCCAGCAGCTCTCCCGGTAGCTACAATGAGCAGTTCTTC.

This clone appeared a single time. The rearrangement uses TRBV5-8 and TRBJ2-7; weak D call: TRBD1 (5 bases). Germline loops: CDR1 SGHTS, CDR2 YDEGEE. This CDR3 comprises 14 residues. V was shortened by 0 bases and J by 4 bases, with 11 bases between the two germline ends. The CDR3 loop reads CASSLGLGPYEQYF. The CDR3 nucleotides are TGTGCCAGCAGCTTGGGGCTGGGGCCTTACGAGCAGTACTTC.

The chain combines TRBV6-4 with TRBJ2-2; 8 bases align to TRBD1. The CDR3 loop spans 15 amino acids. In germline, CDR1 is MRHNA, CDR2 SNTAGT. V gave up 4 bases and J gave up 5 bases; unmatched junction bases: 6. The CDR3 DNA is TGTGCCAGCAGTGTTGGACAGGGTGAAACCGGGGAGCTGTTTTTT. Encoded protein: CASSVGQGETGELFF.

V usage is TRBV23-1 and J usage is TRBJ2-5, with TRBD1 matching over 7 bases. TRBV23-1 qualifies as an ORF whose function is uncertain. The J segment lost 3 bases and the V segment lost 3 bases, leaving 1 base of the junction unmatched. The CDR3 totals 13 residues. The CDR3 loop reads CASSHDREETQYF. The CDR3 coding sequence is TGCGCCAGCAGTCACGACAGGGAAGAGACCCAGTACTTC.

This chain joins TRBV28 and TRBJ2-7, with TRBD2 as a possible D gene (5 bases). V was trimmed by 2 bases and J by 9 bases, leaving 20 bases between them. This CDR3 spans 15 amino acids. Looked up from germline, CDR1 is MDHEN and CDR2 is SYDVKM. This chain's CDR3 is CASSLDLGILRGQYF. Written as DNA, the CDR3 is TGTGCCAGCAGTTTAGACCTCGGGATCCTACGAGGGCAGTACTTC.

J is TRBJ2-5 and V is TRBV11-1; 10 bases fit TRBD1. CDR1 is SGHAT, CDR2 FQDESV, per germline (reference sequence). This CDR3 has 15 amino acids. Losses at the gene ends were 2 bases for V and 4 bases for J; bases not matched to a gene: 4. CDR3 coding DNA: TGTGCCAGCAGCTTAAACGGGGACAGGGGAGAGACCCAGTACTTC. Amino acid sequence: CASSLNGDRGETQYF.

This CDR3 is CASSDVGAYDNEQFF. CDR3 bases: TGTGCCAGCAGTGATGTGGGGGCTTACGACAATGAGCAGTTCTTC. The genes are TRBV25-1 and TRBJ2-1; D perhaps matches TRBD1 (6 bases). Germline lookup yields CDR1 MGHDK and CDR2 SYGVNS. Deletions cut 3 bases from V and 5 bases from J, with 14 bases between. The CDR3 sequence is 15 residues long.

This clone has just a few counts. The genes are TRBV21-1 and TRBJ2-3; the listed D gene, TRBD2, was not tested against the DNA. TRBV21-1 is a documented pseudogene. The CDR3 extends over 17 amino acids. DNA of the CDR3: TGTGCCAGCAGCAAAGCACGGGGCGGGAGGGCCGGAGATACGCAGTATTTT. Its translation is CASSKARGGRAGDTQYF.

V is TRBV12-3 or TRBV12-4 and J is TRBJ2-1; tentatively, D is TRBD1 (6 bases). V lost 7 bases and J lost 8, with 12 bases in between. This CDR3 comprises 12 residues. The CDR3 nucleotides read TGTGCCAGCACTTGGGGGCGATATGAGCAGTTCTTC. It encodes CASTWGRYEQFF.

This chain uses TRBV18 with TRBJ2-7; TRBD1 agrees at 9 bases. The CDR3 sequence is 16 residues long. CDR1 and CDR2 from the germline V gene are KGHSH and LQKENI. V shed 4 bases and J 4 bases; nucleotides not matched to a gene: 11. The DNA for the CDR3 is TGTGCCAGCTCACTTGAGACACAGGGGGCAGGTTACGAGCAGTACTTC. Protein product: CASSLETQGAGYEQYF.

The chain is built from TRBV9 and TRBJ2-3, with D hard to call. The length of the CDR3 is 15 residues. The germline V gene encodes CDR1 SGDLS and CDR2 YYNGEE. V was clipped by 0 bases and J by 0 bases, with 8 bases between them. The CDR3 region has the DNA TGTGCCAGCAGCGTAGAGGCTAGGAGCACAGATACGCAGTATTTT. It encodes CASSVEARSTDTQYF.

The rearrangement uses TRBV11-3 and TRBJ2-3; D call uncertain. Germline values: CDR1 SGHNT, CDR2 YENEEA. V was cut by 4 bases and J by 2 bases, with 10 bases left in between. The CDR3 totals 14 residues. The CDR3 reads CASSSARSTDTQYF. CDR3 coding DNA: TGTGCCAGCAGCTCGGCCAGGTCCACAGATACGCAGTATTTT. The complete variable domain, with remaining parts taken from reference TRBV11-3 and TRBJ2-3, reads EAGVVQSPRYKIIEKKQPVAFWCNPISGHNTLYWYLQNLGQGPELLIRYENEEAVDDSQLPKDRFSAERLKGVDSTLKIQPAELGDSAVYLCASSSARSTDTQYFGPGTRLTVL.

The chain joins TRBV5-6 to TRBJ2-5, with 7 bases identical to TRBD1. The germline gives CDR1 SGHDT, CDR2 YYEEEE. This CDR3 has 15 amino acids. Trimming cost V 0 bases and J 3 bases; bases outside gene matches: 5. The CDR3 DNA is TGTGCCAGCAGCTTGGTAGCCGGGACAGAAGAGACCCAGTACTTC. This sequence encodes CASSLVAGTEETQYF.

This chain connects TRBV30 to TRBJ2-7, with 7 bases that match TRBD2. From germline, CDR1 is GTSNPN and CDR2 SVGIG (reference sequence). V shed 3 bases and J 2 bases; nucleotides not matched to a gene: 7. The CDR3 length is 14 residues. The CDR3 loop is CAWSPGTNTYEQYF. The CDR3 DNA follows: TGTGCCTGGAGCCCGGGGACTAACACCTACGAGCAGTACTTC.

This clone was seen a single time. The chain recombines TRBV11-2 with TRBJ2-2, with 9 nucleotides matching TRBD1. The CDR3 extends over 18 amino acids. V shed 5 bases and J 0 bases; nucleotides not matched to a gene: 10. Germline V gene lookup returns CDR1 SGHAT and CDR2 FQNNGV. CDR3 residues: CASSPRTGTGSNTGELFF. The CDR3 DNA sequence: TGTGCCAGCAGCCCACGAACCGGGACAGGGTCGAACACCGGGGAGCTGTTTTTT.

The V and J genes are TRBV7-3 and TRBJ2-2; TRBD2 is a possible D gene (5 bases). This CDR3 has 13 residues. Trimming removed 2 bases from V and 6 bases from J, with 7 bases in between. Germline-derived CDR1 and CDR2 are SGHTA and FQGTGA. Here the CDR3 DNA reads TGTGCCAGCAGCTTAGGTAGCGCCGGGGAGCTGTTTTTT. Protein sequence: CASSLGSAGELFF.

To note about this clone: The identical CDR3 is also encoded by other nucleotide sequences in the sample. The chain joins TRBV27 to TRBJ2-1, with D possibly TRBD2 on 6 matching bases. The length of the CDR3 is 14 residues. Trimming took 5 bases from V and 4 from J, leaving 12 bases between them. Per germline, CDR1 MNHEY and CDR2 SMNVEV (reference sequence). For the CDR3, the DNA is TGTGCCAGCAGTCCGGACTATCCATACAATGAGCAGTTCTTC. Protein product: CASSPDYPYNEQFF.

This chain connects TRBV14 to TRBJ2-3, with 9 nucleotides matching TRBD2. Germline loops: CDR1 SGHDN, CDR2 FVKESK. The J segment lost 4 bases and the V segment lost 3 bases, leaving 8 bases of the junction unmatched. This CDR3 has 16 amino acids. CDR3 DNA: TGTGCCAGCAGCCAGGGGGGACTAGCTCTGTCAGATACGCAGTATTTT. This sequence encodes CASSQGGLALSDTQYF.

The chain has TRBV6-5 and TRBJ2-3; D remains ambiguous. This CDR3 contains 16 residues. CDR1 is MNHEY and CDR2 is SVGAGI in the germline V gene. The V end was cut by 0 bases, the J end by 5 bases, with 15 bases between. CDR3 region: CASSYSAPTVQDTQYF. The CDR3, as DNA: TGTGCCAGCAGTTACTCGGCACCGACTGTTCAAGATACGCAGTATTTT.

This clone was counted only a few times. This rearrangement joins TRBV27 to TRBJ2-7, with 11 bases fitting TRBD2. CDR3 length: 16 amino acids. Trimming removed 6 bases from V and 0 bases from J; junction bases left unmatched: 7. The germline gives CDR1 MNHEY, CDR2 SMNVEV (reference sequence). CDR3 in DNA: TGTGCCAGCAGCCTCAACCTAGCGGGAGGCTCCTACGAGCAGTACTTC. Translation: CASSLNLAGGSYEQYF.

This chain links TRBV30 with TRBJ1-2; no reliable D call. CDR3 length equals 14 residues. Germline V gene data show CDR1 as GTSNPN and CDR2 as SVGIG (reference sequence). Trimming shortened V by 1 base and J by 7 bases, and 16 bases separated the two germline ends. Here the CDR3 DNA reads TGTGCCTGGAGTGCATCGATCCTTAGGAGTGGCTACACCTTC. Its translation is CAWSASILRSGYTF.

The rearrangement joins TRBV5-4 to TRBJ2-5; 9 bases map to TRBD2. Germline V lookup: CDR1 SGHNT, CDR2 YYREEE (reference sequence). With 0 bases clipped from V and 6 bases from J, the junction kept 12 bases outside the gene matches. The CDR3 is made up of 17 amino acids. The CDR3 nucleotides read TGTGCCAGCAGCTTGGAAGTTAGCGGGAGTCGTGGGAAGACCCAGTACTTC. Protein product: CASSLEVSGSRGKTQYF. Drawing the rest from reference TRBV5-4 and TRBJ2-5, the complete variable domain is ETGVTQSPTHLIKTRGQQVTLRCSSQSGHNTVSWYQQALGQGPQFIFQYYREEENGRGNFPPRFSGLQFPNYSSELNVNALELDDSALYLCASSLEVSGSRGKTQYFGPGTRLLVL.

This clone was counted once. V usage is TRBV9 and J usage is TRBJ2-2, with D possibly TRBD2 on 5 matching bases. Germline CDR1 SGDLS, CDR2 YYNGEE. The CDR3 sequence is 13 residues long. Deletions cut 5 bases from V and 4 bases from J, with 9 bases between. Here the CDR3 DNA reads TGTGCCAGCAGTATTGGAGGCACCGGGGAGCTGTTTTTT. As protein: CASSIGGTGELFF.

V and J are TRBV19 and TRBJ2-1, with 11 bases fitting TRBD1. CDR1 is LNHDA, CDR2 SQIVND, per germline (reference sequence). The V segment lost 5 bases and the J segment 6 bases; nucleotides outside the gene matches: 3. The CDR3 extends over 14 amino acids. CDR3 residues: CASSGTGGGNEQFF. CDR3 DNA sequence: TGTGCCAGTAGTGGGACAGGGGGGGGCAATGAGCAGTTCTTC.